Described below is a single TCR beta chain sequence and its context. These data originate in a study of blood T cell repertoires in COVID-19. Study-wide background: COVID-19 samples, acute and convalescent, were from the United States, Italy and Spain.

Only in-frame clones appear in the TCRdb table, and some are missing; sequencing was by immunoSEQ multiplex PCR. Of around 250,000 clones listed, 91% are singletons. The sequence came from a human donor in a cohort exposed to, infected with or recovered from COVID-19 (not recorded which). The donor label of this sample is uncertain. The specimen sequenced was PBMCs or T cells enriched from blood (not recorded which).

CDR3 nucleotides: TGTGCCAGCGGGCAAGCGGGGGACTCCTACGAGCAGTACTTC. This sequence encodes CASGQAGDSYEQYF. The rearrangement joins TRBV2 to TRBJ2-7, with 8 positions matching TRBD2. V lost 8 bases to trimming and J lost 0 bases; unmatched junction nucleotides: 6. This CDR3 is built from 14 residues. Germline CDR1 reads SNHLY; CDR2 reads FYNNEI.